These 6 T cell receptor beta chains came from one sample sequenced in a study of OX40 agonist ivuxolimab in advanced cancers. The method was immunoSEQ multiplex PCR; TCRdb's version includes in-frame clones alone and lacks a portion of them. The profile covers approximately 18,000 clones, with approximately 83% appearing a single time and roughly 20% taken by the ten largest. Sequences were derived from CD4+ or CD8+ T cells sorted from blood, sampled in a trial of the OX40 agonist ivuxolimab. The receptors come from an adult with an advanced solid tumor such as melanoma, head and neck, liver or kidney cancer.

This chain connects TRBV5-1 to TRBJ1-1; D possibly corresponds to TRBD1 (5 bases). The length of the CDR3 is 15 residues. Deletions cut 5 bases from V and 3 bases from J, with 17 bases between. CDR1 SGHRS and CDR2 YFSETQ come from the germline V gene. CDR3 in DNA: TGCGCCAGCAGGGGGCCGAGCGAGCGCGACACTGAAGCTTTCTTT. It is translated as CASRGPSERDTEAFF.

The chain has TRBV10-1 and TRBJ1-1; no clear D. The CDR3 runs to 13 residues. The V gene's germline CDR1 is WNHNN and CDR2 SYGVQD (reference sequence). Between the trimmed V and J ends, which lost 6 bases and 8 bases, there was a span of 16 bases. CDR3 coding DNA: TGCGCCAGCAGGGAAAGCATTTCTAAAGAAGCTTTCTTT. It encodes CASRESISKEAFF.

This rearrangement joins TRBV4-2 to TRBJ2-1; no firm D call. Germline CDR1 LGHNA, CDR2 YNFKEQ. V gave up 1 base and J gave up 3 bases, with 4 bases separating them. This CDR3 contains 13 residues. CDR3 protein: CASSQVDYNEQFF. The CDR3 coding sequence is TGTGCCAGCAGCCAAGTTGACTACAATGAGCAGTTCTTC.

The chain uses TRBV2 and TRBJ1-2; D is unclear. Deletions cut 3 bases from V and 2 bases from J, with 10 bases between. The CDR3 extends over 14 amino acids. Germline values: CDR1 SNHLY, CDR2 FYNNEI. The CDR3 coding sequence is TGTGCCAGCAGTGATGGGCGAGACAACTATGGCTACACCTTC. Translation gives CASSDGRDNYGYTF.

This clone was seen just once. The sample has other DNA sequences that encode this CDR3 too. The chain recombines TRBV20-1 with TRBJ2-7; 9 bases map to TRBD1. CDR1 and CDR2 (germline): DFQATT, SNEGSKA (reference sequence). This CDR3 has 11 amino acids. Trimming took 6 bases from V and 6 from J; bases not matched to a gene: 3. CDR3 in amino acids: CSARTGVEQYF. The CDR3 nucleotides read TGCAGTGCCCGGACAGGGGTCGAGCAGTACTTC.

The rearrangement links TRBV7-2 to TRBJ1-5; D might be TRBD1 (5 bases). The V gene's germline CDR1 is SGHTA and CDR2 FQGNSA. CDR3 length: 14 residues. V shed 4 bases and J shed 6 bases, with 13 bases lying between them. This CDR3 is CASSSTGFGQPQHF. The DNA of the CDR3 is TGTGCCAGCAGCTCTACAGGTTTCGGTCAGCCCCAGCATTTT.